The T cell receptor (beta chain) described here comes from a study of PD-1 blockade in classical Hodgkin lymphoma. Regarding the study as a whole: The study reported lower baseline TCR diversity in newly diagnosed patients than in healthy donors. No one has yet defined what causes the repertoire differences, which may be disease activity or prior therapy.

Time point of the sample: newly diagnosed, previously untreated cHL patient sample. The authors purified CD4+ T cells from thawed PBMCs by magnetic negative selection. CDR1 SGHRS and CDR2 YFSETQ come from the germline V gene. The CDR3 length is 11 residues. This clone has a single count. Its antigen remains unidentified. The junction and the germline gene differ at one end; a read error may be behind it. Sequencing used immunoSEQ multiplex PCR; TCRdb keeps in-frame clones, though not all of them. The table shows about 36,000 clones, with roughly 91% occurring only once. J is TRBJ2-1 and V is TRBV5-1; D unresolved. This TCR was sampled from a human donor with classical Hodgkin lymphoma. The sample was CD4+ T cells from blood. The CDR3 DNA follows: TGCGCCAGCAGGTTGGGGAATGAGCAGTTCTTC. This codes for CASRLGNEQFF.